This TCR beta chain was sequenced for a study of blood T cell repertoires in COVID-19. Study-wide background: COVID-19 samples collected from the United States, Italy and Spain covered acute and convalescent phases.

The method was immunoSEQ multiplex PCR; TCRdb's version includes in-frame clones alone and lacks a portion of them. Of 210,000 or so clones in the sample, roughly 85% were seen once. Germline V gene data show CDR1 as SGHVS and CDR2 as FQNEAQ. The CDR3 spans 14 residues. V gave up 8 bases and J gave up 1 base; unmatched junction bases: 6. This TCR came from a man in his fifties or sixties with COVID-19, enrolled during active disease. The sample consisted of peripheral blood. This chain connects TRBV7-8 to TRBJ1-1, with 8 bases matching TRBD1. The CDR3 coding sequence is TGTGCCAGCCGGACCGGGACAGGGAACACTGAAGCTTTCTTT. This gives the protein CASRTGTGNTEAFF.